Below, 5 T cell receptor beta chains from the same sample are listed, as sequenced in a study of cytomegalovirus exposure and HLA in healthy donors. Primers included in the PCR were 60 Vbeta and 13 Jbeta primers. Only in-frame clones appear in the TCRdb table, and some are missing; sequencing was by immunoSEQ multiplex PCR. The repertoire table contains some 70,000 clones. Sequencing input: PBMCs. The receptors come from a middle-aged man in good health and CMV-seronegative.

V gene TRBV29-1 combines with J gene TRBJ1-2; D is undetermined. Germline V CDR1 and CDR2: SQVTM, ANQGSEA. V lost 2 bases to trimming and J lost 8 bases, with 15 bases between them. The CDR3 covers 13 residues. The CDR3 sequence: CSVERTPNGGYTF. The CDR3 coding sequence is TGCAGCGTTGAAAGGACTCCAAACGGGGGCTACACCTTC.

The chain combines TRBV11-2 with TRBJ1-1; D not resolved. In germline, CDR1 is SGHAT, CDR2 FQNNGV. The CDR3 loop spans 13 amino acids. V gave up 5 bases and J gave up 3 bases, with 10 bases separating them. The CDR3 DNA sequence: TGTGCCAGCAGCCCCGAGGTATACACTGAAGCTTTCTTT. Protein sequence: CASSPEVYTEAFF.

The chain has TRBV15 and TRBJ2-7; TRBD1 matches 8 bases. The CDR3 runs 16 residues. Trimming took 5 bases from V and 4 from J; bases not matched to a gene: 13. The germline gives CDR1 LNHNV, CDR2 YYDKDF (reference sequence). The CDR3, as DNA: TGTGCCACCAGCGGGGGACCGGGACAGGATCCTTACGAGCAGTACTTC. Amino acid sequence: CATSGGPGQDPYEQYF. The variable domain in full, with the rest retrieved from reference TRBV15 and TRBJ2-7, is DAMVIQNPRYQVTQFGKPVTLSCSQTLNHNVMYWYQQKSSQAPKLLFHYYDKDFNNEADTPDNFQSRRPNTSFCFLDIRSPGLGDTAMYLCATSGGPGQDPYEQYFGPGTRLTVT.

V is TRBV7-9 and J is TRBJ2-2; 7 nucleotides align to TRBD1. Losses at the gene ends were 2 bases for V and 0 bases for J; bases not matched to a gene: 6. Germline CDR1 is SEHNR and CDR2 is FQNEAQ (reference sequence). The CDR3 has 17 residues. CDR3 bases: TGTGCCAGCAGCTTATTGACAGGGCAGCCGAACACCGGGGAGCTGTTTTTT. Amino acid sequence: CASSLLTGQPNTGELFF.

The chain employs TRBV5-1 and TRBJ2-7, with a weak D call TRBD2 (5 bases). This CDR3 has 15 residues. Germline V gene data show CDR1 as SGHRS and CDR2 as YFSETQ. V lost 0 bases, J lost 3 bases, and 13 bases lay in between. The CDR3 coding sequence is TGCGCCAGCAGCTTGGAATCCGAGGGCAGCTACGAGCAGTACTTC. This translates into CASSLESEGSYEQYF.